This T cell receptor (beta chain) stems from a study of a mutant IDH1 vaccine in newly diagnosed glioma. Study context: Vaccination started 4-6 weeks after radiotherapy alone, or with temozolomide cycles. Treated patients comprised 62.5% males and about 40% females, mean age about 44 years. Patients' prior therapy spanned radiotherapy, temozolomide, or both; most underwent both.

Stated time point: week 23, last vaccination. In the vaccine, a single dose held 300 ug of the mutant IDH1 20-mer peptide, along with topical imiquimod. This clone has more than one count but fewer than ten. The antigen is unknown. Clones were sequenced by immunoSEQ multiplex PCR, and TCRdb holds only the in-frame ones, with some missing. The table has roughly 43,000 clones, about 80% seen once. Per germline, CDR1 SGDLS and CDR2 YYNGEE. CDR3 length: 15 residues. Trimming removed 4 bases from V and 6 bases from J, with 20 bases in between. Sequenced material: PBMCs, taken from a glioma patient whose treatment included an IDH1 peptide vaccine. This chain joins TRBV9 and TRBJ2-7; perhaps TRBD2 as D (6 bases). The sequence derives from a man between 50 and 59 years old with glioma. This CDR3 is CASSPRLGASGEQYF. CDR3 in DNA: TGTGCCAGCAGCCCCCGACTAGGGGCATCGGGCGAGCAGTACTTC.